This entry lists 9 T cell receptor beta chains sequenced from one sample in a study of spatial heterogeneity in lung cancer. Stated time point: blood at routine non-recurrence follow-up after resection. TCRdb passed the 5' RACE reads through MiXCR, listing each CDR3 protein once. The table shows roughly 45,000 distinct CDR3 sequences, with about 22% occurring only once. Source: PBMCs, taken at follow-up. The receptor source for this set is a female donor with early-stage non-small cell lung cancer.

This chain joins TRBV29-1 and TRBJ2-4; TRBD1 agrees at 8 bases. This CDR3 region has 13 residues. Germline CDR1 and CDR2: SQVTM and ANQGSEA. Losses at the gene ends were 6 bases for V and 1 base for J; bases not matched to a gene: 2. The CDR3, as DNA: TGCAGCGTCACAGGGGGTGCCAAAAACATTCAGTACTTC. It encodes CSVTGGAKNIQYF.

The V gene is TRBV5-6, the J gene TRBJ2-3; D may be TRBD2 (5 bases). Germline CDR1 and CDR2: SGHDT and YYEEEE. The CDR3 covers 15 residues. V lost 0 bases and J lost 4, with 12 bases in between. The CDR3 loop is CASSLGTRFADTQYF. The CDR3 nucleotides read TGTGCCAGCAGCTTGGGAACTAGATTTGCAGATACGCAGTATTTT.

The rearrangement joins TRBV18 to TRBJ1-1; tentatively, D is TRBD1 (5 bases). Germline values: CDR1 KGHSH, CDR2 LQKENI. Trimming cost V 5 bases and J 3 bases, with 13 bases left between them. The CDR3 spans 14 residues. The CDR3 region has the DNA TGTGCCAGCTCAGTAGCCTCCAGGGACACTGAAGCTTTCTTT. Translating it yields CASSVASRDTEAFF.

This clonotype was counted at least ten times. The CDR3 nucleotides read TGCGCCAGCAGTGAGTCCGGACAGATCGGGGAGCTGTTTTTT. It yields the protein CASSESGQIGELFF. The rearrangement uses TRBV10-2 and TRBJ2-2, with D possibly being TRBD1 (6 bases). CDR1 and CDR2 (germline): WSHSY, SAAADI. CDR3 length: 14 residues. The ends were cut back, 0 bases at V and 7 bases at J, with 9 bases in the middle.

This clonotype was counted once. V gene TRBV29-1 combines with J gene TRBJ2-4, with 10 bases lining up with TRBD2. The CDR3 runs to 18 residues. Germline assignment: CDR1 SQVTM and CDR2 ANQGSEA. Trimming cost V 5 bases and J 2 bases; bases outside gene matches: 15. The CDR3: CSVTGRERGGLTKNIQYF. The CDR3, as DNA: TGCAGCGTTACAGGGCGCGAGCGGGGGGGCCTGACCAAAAACATTCAGTACTTC. Full variable domain (outside the CDR3, taken from reference TRBV29-1 and TRBJ2-4): SAVISQKPSRDICQRGTSLTIQCQVDSQVTMMFWYRQQPGQSLTLIATANQGSEATYESGFVIDKFPISRPNLTFSTLTVSNMSPEDSSIYLCSVTGRERGGLTKNIQYFGAGTRLSVL.

This clonotype was counted many times. J is TRBJ2-5 and V is TRBV5-1; 7 bases are a match to TRBD1. This CDR3 contains 15 residues. V gave up 0 bases and J gave up 1 base; unmatched junction bases: 3. From germline, CDR1 is SGHRS and CDR2 YFSETQ. CDR3 sequence (DNA): TGCGCCAGCAGCTTGGGACAGGGACCCCAAGAGACCCAGTACTTC. Translation: CASSLGQGPQETQYF.

The chain recombines TRBV6-1 with TRBJ2-5; D unresolved. V was pared by 5 bases and J by 2 bases, with 9 bases between. CDR1 and CDR2 from the germline V gene are MNHNS and SASEGT. The CDR3 consists of 13 residues. CDR3 loop: CASSSLGQETQYF. DNA for the CDR3: TGTGCCAGCAGTTCTCTAGGGCAAGAGACCCAGTACTTC.

The genes are TRBV20-1 and TRBJ1-2, with 8 bases lining up with TRBD1. The CDR3 contains 11 residues. V gave up 5 bases and J gave up 7 bases; unmatched junction bases: 3. Germline V gives CDR1 DFQATT, CDR2 SNEGSKA (reference sequence). The CDR3 nucleotides are TGCAGTGCTCAGACAGGGGTTGGCTACACCTTC. Translating gives CSAQTGVGYTF.

This clonotype was observed at least ten times. The chain joins TRBV5-4 to TRBJ2-5; D unresolved. The germline gives CDR1 SGHNT, CDR2 YYREEE (reference sequence). V was trimmed by 4 bases and J by 8 bases, leaving 9 bases between them. The CDR3 spans 11 residues. The CDR3 sequence is CASSVRETQYF. In DNA, the CDR3 is TGTGCCAGCAGCGTAAGGGAAACCCAGTACTTC.